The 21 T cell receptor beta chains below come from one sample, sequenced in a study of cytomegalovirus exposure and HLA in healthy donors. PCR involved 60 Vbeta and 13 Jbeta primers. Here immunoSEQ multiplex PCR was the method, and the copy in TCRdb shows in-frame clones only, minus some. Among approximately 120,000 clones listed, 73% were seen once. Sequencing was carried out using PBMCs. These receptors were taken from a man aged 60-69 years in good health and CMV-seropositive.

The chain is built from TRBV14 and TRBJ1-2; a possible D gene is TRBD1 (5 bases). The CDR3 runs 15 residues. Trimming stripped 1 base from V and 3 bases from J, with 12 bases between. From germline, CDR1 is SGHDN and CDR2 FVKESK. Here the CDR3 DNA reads TGTGCCAGCAGCCAAGGCCCGGGGGTGGACTATGGCTACACCTTC. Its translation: CASSQGPGVDYGYTF.

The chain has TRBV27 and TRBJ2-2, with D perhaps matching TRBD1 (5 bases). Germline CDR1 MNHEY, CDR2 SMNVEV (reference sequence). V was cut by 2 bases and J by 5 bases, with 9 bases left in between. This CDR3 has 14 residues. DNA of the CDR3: TGTGCCAGCAGTTTACGTAGGGGTACCGGGGAGCTGTTTTTT. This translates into CASSLRRGTGELFF.

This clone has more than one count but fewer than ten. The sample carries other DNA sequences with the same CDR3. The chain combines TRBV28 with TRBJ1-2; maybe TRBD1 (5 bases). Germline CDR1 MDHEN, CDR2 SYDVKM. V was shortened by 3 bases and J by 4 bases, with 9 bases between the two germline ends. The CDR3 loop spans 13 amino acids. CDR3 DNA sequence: TGTGCCAGCAGTTTCTCCGGGGGCTATGGCTACACCTTC. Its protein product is CASSFSGGYGYTF.

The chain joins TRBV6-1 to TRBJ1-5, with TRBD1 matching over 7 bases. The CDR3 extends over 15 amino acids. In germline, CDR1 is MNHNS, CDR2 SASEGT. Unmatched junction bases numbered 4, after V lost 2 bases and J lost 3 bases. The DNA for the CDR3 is TGTGCCAGCAGTGAATACGGACAGGTCAATCAGCCCCAGCATTTT. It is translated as CASSEYGQVNQPQHF.

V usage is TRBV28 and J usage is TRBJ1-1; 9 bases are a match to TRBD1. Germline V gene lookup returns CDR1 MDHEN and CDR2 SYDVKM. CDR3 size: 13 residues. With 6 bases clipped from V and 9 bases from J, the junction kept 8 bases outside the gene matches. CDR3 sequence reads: CASSRLGQGKAFF. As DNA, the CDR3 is TGTGCCAGCAGCCGACTCGGACAGGGGAAAGCTTTCTTT.

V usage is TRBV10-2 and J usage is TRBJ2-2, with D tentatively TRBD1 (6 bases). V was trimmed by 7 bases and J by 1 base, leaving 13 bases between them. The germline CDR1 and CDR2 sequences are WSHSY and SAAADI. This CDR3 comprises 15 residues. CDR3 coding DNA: TGCGCCAGCACCTCTCGACAGGTGAACACCGGGGAGCTGTTTTTT. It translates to CASTSRQVNTGELFF.

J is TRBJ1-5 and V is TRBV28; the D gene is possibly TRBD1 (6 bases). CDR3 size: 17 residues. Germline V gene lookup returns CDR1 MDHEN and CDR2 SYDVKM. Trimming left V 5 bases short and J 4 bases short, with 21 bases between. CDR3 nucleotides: TGTGCCAGCAGTGATCCTGCGGGGGCAGGCCTAAATCAGCCCCAGCATTTT. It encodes CASSDPAGAGLNQPQHF.

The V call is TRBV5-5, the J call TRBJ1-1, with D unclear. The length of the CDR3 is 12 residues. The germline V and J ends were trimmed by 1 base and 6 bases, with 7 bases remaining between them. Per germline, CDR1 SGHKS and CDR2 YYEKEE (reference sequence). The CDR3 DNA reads TGTGCCAGCAGCTTGTTCGGGGCTGAAGCTTTCTTT. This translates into CASSLFGAEAFF.

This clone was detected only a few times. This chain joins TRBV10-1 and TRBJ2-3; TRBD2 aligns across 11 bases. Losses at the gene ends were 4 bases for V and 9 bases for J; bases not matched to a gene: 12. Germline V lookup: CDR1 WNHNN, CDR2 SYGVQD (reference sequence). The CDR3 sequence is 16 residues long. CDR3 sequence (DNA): TGCGCCAGCAGTGGAACGACTAGCGGGGAGTGGGGCACGCAGTATTTT. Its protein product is CASSGTTSGEWGTQYF.

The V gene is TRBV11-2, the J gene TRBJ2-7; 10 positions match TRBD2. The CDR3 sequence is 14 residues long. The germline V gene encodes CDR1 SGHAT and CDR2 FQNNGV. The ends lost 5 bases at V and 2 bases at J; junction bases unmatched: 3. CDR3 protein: CASSLLAGAYEQYF. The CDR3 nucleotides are TGTGCCAGCAGCCTCCTAGCGGGGGCCTACGAGCAGTACTTC.

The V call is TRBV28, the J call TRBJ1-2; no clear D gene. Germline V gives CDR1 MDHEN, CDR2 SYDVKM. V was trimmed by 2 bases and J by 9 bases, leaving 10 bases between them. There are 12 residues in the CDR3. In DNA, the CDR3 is TGTGCCAGCAGTTTAAAGGCAGGTAGCTACACCTTC. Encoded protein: CASSLKAGSYTF.

This CDR3 reads CASSLALGYTDTQYF. CDR3 DNA: TGTGCCAGCAGCTTAGCGCTAGGTTACACAGATACGCAGTATTTT. The chain links TRBV7-2 to TRBJ2-3; D gene ambiguous. The V and J ends lost 0 bases and 2 bases respectively, with 9 bases between them. This CDR3 comprises 15 residues. Germline V gives CDR1 SGHTA, CDR2 FQGNSA.

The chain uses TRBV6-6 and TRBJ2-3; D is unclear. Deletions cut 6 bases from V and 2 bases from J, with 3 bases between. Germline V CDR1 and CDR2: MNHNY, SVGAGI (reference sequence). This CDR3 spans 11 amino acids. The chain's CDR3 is CASRLTDTQYF. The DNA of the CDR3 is TGTGCCAGCAGACTCACAGATACGCAGTATTTT.

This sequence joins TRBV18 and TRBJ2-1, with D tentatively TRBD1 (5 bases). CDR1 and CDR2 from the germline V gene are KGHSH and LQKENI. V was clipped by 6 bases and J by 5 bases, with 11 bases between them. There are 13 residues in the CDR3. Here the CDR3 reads CASSPTEDNEQFF. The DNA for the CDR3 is TGTGCCAGCTCCCCGACAGAAGACAATGAGCAGTTCTTC.

CDR3 nucleotide sequence: TGTGCCAGCAGCGGCCCTGGGACTAGCGGGGGGCTAGCCAAAAACATTCAGTACTTC. The encoded protein is CASSGPGTSGGLAKNIQYF. V is TRBV5-4 and J is TRBJ2-4, with 15 bases lining up with TRBD2. The germline gives CDR1 SGHNT, CDR2 YYREEE (reference sequence). J lost 0 bases, V lost 4 bases, and 8 bases had no gene match. The CDR3 has 19 residues. Filled out from reference TRBV5-4 and TRBJ2-4, the complete variable domain reads ETGVTQSPTHLIKTRGQQVTLRCSSQSGHNTVSWYQQALGQGPQFIFQYYREEENGRGNFPPRFSGLQFPNYSSELNVNALELDDSALYLCASSGPGTSGGLAKNIQYFGAGTRLSVL.

The CDR3 nucleotides are TGTGCCACCAGCAGACAATTAGCGGGGGTACAAGAGACCCAGTACTTC. This codes for CATSRQLAGVQETQYF. The V and J genes are TRBV15 and TRBJ2-5; 9 nucleotides line up with TRBD2. The germline V gene encodes CDR1 LNHNV and CDR2 YYDKDF (reference sequence). V lost 2 bases to trimming and J lost 2 bases; unmatched junction nucleotides: 6. The CDR3 is 16 residues long.

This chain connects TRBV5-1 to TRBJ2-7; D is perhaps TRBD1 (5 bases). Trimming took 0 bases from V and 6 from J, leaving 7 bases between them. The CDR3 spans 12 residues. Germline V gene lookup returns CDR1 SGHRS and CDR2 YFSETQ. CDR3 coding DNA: TGCGCCAGCAGCTTGGAAGGGGTCGAGCAGTACTTC. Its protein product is CASSLEGVEQYF. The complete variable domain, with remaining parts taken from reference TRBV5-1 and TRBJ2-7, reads KAGVTQTPRYLIKTRGQQVTLSCSPISGHRSVSWYQQTPGQGLQFLFEYFSETQRNKGNFPGRFSGRQFSNSRSEMNVSTLELGDSALYLCASSLEGVEQYFGPGTRLTVT.

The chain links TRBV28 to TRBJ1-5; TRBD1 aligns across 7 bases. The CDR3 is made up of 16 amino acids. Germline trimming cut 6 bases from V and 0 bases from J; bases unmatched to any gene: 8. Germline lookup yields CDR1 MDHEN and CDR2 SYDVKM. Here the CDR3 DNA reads TGTGCCAGCAGGACCCCGACAGGGCTTAGCAATCAGCCCCAGCATTTT. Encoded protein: CASRTPTGLSNQPQHF.

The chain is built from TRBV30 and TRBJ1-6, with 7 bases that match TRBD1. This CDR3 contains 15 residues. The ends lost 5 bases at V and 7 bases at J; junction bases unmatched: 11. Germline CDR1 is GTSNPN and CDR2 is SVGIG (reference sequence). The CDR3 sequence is CAWWQGQTMNSPLHF. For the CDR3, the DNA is TGTGCCTGGTGGCAGGGACAGACTATGAATTCACCCCTCCACTTT. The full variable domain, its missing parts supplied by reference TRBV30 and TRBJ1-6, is SQTIHQWPATLVQPVGSPLSLECTVEGTSNPNLYWYRQAAGRGLQLLFYSVGIGQISSEVPQNLSASRPQDRQFILSSKKLLLSDSGFYLCAWWQGQTMNSPLHFGNGTRLTVT.

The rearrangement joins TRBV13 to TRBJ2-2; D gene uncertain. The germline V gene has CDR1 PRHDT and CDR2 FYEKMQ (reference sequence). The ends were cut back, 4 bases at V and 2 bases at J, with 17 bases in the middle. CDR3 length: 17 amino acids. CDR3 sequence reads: CASSSDTVPANTGELFF. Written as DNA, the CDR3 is TGTGCCAGCAGCTCAGATACAGTCCCGGCAAACACCGGGGAGCTGTTTTTT. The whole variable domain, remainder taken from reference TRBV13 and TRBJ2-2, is AAGVIQSPRHLIKEKRETATLKCYPIPRHDTVYWYQQGPGQDPQFLISFYEKMQSDKGSIPDRFSAQQFSDYHSELNMSSLELGDSALYFCASSSDTVPANTGELFFGEGSRLTVL.

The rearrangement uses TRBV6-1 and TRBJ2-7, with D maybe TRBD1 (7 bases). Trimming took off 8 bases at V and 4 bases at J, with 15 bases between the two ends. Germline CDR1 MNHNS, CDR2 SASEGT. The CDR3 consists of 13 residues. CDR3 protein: CASVDREAYEQYF. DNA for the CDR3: TGTGCCAGCGTTGACAGGGAGGCGTACGAGCAGTACTTC.